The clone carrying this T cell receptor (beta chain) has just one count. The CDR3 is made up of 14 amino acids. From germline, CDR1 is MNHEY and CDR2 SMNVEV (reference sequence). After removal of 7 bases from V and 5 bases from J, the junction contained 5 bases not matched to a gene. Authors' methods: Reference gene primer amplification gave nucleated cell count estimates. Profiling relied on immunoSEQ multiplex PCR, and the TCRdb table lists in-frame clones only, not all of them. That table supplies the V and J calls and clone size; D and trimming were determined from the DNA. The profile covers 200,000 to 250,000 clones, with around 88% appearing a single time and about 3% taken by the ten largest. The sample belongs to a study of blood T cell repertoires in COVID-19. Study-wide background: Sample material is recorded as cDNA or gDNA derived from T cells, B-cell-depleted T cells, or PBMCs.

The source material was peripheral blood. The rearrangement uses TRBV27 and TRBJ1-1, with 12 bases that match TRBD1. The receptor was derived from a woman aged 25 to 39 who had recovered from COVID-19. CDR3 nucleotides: TGTGCCAGCACTCGGGACAGGGGGCAGACTGAAGCTTTCTTT. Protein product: CASTRDRGQTEAFF.